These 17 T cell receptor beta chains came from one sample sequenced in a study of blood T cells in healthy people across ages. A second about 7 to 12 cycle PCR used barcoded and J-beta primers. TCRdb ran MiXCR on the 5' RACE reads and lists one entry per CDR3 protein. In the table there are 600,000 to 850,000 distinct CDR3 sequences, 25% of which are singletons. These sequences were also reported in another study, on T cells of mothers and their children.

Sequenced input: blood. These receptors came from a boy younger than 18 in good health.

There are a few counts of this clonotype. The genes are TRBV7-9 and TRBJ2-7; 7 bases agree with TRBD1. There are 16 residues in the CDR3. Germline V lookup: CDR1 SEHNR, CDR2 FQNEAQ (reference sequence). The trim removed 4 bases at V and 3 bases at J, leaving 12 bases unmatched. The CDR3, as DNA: TGTGCCAGCAGCTGGGCGACAGGGCCCCCGAACTACGAGCAGTACTTC. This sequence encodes CASSWATGPPNYEQYF.

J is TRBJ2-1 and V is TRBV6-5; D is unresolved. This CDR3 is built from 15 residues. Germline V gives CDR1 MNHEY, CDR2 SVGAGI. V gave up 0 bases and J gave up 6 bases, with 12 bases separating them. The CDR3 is CASSYSKGWGNEQFF. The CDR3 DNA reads TGTGCCAGCAGTTACTCGAAAGGGTGGGGCAATGAGCAGTTCTTC.

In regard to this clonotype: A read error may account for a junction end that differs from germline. CDR3 in amino acids: CASSLYGVLQENLFF. The CDR3 bases are TGTGCCAGCAGTTTATACGGGGTACTACAAGAAAACCTGTTTTTT. The V and J genes are TRBV27 and TRBJ1-4; D unclear. Germline values: CDR1 MNHEY, CDR2 SMNVEV (reference sequence). CDR3 length: 15 residues.

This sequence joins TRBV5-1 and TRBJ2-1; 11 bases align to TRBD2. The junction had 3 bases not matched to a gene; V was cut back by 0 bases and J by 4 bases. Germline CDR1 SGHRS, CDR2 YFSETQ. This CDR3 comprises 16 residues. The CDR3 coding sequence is TGCGCCAGCAGCTTGGATCCTAGCGGGAGGTACAATGAGCAGTTCTTC. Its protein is CASSLDPSGRYNEQFF.

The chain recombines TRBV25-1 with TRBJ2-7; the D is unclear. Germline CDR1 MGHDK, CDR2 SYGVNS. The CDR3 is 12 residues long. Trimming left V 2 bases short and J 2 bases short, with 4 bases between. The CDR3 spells CASSEQAYEQYF. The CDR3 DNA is TGTGCCAGCAGTGAACAGGCCTACGAGCAGTACTTC.

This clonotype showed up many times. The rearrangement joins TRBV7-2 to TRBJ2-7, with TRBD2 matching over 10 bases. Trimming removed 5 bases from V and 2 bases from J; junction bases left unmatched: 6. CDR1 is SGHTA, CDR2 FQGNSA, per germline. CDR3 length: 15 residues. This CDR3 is CASSPGLATTYEQYF. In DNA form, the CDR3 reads TGTGCCAGCAGCCCGGGACTAGCGACGACCTACGAGCAGTACTTC.

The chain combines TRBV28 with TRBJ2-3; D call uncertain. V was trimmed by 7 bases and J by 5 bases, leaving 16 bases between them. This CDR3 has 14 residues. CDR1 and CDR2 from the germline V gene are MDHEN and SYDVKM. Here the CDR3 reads CASNGPGTGDTQYF. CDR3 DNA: TGTGCCAGCAACGGACCGGGCACCGGAGATACGCAGTATTTT.

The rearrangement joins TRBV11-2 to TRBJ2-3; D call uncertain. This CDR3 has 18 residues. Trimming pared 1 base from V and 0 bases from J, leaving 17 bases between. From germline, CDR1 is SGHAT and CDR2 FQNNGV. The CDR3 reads CASSLANSTTSSTDTQYF. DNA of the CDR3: TGTGCCAGCAGCTTAGCTAACTCAACGACCTCTAGCACAGATACGCAGTATTTT.

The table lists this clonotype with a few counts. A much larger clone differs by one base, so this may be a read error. As DNA, the CDR3 is TGTGCCAGCAATTACAGGGAAACAGATACGCAGTATTTT. It specifies CASNYRETDTQYF. The J gene is TRBJ2-3, the V gene TRBV6-2 or TRBV6-3; possibly TRBD1 for D (6 bases). Germline V gene lookup returns CDR1 MNHEY and CDR2 SVGEGT. This CDR3 region has 13 residues.

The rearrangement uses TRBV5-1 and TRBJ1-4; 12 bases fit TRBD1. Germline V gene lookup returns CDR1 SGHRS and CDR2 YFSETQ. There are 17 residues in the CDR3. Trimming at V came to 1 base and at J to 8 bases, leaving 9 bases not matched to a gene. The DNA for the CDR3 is TGCGCCAGCAGCTTGACCTCGGGACAGGGGGCGAACGAAAAACTGTTTTTT. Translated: CASSLTSGQGANEKLFF.

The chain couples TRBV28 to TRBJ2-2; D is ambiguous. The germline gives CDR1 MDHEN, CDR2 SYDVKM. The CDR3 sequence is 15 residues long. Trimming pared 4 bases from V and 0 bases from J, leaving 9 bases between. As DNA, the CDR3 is TGTGCCAGCAGTTCCGCCGCAACGAACACCGGGGAGCTGTTTTTT. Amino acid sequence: CASSSAATNTGELFF.

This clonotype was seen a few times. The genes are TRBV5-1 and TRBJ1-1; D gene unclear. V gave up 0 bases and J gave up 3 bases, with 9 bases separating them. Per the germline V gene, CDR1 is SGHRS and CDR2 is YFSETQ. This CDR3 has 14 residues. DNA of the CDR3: TGCGCCAGCAGCTTGGGGCAGATACACACTGAAGCTTTCTTT. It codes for CASSLGQIHTEAFF. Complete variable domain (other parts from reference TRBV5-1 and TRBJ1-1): KAGVTQTPRYLIKTRGQQVTLSCSPISGHRSVSWYQQTPGQGLQFLFEYFSETQRNKGNFPGRFSGRQFSNSRSEMNVSTLELGDSALYLCASSLGQIHTEAFFGQGTRLTVV.

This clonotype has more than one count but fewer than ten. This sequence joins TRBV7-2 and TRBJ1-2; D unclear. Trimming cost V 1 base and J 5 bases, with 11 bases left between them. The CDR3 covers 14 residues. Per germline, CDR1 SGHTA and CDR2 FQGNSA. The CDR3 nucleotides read TGTGCCAGCAGCTTAGTGGGGTTGGGGTATGGCTACACCTTC. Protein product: CASSLVGLGYGYTF.

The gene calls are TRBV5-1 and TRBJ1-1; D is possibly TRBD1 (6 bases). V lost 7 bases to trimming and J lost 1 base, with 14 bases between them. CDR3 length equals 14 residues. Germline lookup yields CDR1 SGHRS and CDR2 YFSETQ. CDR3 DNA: TGCGCCAGCGTGGAACAGGGCCCGAACACTGAAGCTTTCTTT. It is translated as CASVEQGPNTEAFF.

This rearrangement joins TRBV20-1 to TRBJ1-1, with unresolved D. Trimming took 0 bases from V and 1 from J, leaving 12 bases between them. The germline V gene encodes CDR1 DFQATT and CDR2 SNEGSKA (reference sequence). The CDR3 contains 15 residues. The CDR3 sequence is CSARDHLGRNTEAFF. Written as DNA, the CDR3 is TGCAGTGCTAGAGATCACTTGGGCCGGAACACTGAAGCTTTCTTT.

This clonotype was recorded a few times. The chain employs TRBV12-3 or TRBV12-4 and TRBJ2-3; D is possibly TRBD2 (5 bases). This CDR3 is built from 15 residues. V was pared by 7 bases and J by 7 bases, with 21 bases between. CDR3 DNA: TGTGCCAGCAATCCGCCTAGGATGGGGAGTTATACGCAGTATTTT. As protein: CASNPPRMGSYTQYF.

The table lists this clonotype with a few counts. In DNA form, the CDR3 reads TGTGCCAGCAGTATTCGGACGGTGAACACTGAAGCTTTCTTT. This codes for CASSIRTVNTEAFF. This chain links TRBV28 with TRBJ1-1; D not resolved. The CDR3 length is 14 residues. Trimming stripped 5 bases from V and 0 bases from J, with 10 bases between. The V gene's germline CDR1 is MDHEN and CDR2 SYDVKM.